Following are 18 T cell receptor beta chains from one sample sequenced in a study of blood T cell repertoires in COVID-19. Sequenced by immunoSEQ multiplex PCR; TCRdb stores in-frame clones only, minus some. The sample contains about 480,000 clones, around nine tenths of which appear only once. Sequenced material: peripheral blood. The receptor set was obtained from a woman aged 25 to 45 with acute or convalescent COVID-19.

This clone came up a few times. CDR3 DNA: TGCAGCGCCTCCGGGACAGGGGGCTATGGCTACACCTTC. Residues: CSASGTGGYGYTF. V and J are TRBV29-1 and TRBJ1-2; 11 bases line up with TRBD1. CDR1 and CDR2 (germline): SQVTM, ANQGSEA. With 7 bases clipped from V and 4 bases from J, the junction kept 5 bases outside the gene matches. The CDR3 totals 13 residues. Variable domain in full (rest from reference TRBV29-1 and TRBJ1-2): SAVISQKPSRDICQRGTSLTIQCQVDSQVTMMFWYRQQPGQSLTLIATANQGSEATYESGFVIDKFPISRPNLTFSTLTVSNMSPEDSSIYLCSASGTGGYGYTFGSGTRLTVV.

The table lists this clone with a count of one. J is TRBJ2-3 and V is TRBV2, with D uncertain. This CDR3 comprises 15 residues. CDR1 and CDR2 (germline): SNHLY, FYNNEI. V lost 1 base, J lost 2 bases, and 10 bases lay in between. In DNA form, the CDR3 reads TGTGCCAGCAGTGAAGATAGCCATTCCACAGATACGCAGTATTTT. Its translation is CASSEDSHSTDTQYF.

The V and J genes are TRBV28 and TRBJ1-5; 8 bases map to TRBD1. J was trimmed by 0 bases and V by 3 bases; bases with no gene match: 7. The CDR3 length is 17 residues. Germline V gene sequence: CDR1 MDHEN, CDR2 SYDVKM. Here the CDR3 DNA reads TGTGCCAGCAGTTTGACAGGGGCCCAATATAGCAATCAGCCCCAGCATTTT. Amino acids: CASSLTGAQYSNQPQHF.

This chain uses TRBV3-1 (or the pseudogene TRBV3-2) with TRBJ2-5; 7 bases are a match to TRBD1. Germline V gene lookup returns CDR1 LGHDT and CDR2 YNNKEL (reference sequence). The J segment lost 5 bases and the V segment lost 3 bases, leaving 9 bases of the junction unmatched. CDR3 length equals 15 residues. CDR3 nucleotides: TGTGCCAGCAGCCAGTACAGACAGGGCCCGGAGACCCAGTACTTC. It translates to CASSQYRQGPETQYF.

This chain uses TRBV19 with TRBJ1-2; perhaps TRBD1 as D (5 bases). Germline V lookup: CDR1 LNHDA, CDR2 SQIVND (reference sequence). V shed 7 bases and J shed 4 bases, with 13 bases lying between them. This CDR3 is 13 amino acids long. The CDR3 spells CASKFSQGYGYTF. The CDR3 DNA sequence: TGTGCCAGTAAGTTTAGCCAGGGCTATGGCTACACCTTC.

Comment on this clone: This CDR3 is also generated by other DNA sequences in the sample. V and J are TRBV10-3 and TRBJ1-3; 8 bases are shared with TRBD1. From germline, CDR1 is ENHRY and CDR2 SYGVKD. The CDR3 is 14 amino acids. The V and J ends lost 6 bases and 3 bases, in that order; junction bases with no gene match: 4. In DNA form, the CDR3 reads TGTGCCATCAGCGAGGACAGGGTTGGAAACACCATATATTTT. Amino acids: CAISEDRVGNTIYF.

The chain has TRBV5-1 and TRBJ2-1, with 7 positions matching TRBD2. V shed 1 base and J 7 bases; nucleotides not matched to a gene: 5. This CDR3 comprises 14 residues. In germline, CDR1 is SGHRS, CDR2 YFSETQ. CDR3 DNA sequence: TGCGCCAGCAGCTTGACCCCACTAGCGAATGAGCAGTTCTTC. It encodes CASSLTPLANEQFF.

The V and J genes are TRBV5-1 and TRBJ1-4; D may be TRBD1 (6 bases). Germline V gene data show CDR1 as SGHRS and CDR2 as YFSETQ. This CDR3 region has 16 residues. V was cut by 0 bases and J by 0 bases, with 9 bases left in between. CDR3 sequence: CASSLGDRTTNEKLFF. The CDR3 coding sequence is TGCGCCAGCAGCTTGGGAGACAGGACAACTAATGAAAAACTGTTTTTT. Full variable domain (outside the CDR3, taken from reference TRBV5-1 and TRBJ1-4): KAGVTQTPRYLIKTRGQQVTLSCSPISGHRSVSWYQQTPGQGLQFLFEYFSETQRNKGNFPGRFSGRQFSNSRSEMNVSTLELGDSALYLCASSLGDRTTNEKLFFGSGTQLSVL.

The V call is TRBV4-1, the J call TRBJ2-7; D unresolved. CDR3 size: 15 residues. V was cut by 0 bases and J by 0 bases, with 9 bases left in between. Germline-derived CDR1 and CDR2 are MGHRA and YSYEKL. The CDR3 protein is CASSQELRVSYEQYF. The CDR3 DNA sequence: TGCGCCAGCAGCCAAGAACTTCGTGTCTCCTACGAGCAGTACTTC.

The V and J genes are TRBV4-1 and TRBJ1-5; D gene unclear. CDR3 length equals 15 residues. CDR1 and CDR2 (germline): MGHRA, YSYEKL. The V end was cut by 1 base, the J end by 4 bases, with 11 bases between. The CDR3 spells CASSQVEAPNQPQHF. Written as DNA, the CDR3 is TGCGCCAGCAGCCAAGTGGAGGCCCCAAATCAGCCCCAGCATTTT.

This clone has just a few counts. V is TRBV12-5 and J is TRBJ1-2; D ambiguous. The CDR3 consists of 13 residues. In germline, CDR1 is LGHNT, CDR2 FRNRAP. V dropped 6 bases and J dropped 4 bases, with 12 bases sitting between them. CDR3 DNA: TGTGCTAGTGGGTATCGGGCGGGCTATGGCTACACCTTC. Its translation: CASGYRAGYGYTF. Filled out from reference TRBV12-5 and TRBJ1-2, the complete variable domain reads DARVTQTPRHKVTEMGQEVTMRCQPILGHNTVFWYRQTMMQGLELLAYFRNRAPLDDSGMPKDRFSAEMPDATLATLKIQPSEPRDSAVYFCASGYRAGYGYTFGSGTRLTVV.

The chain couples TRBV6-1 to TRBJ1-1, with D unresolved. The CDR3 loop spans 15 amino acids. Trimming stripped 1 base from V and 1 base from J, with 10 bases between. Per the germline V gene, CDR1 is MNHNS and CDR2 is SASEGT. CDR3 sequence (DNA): TGTGCCAGCAGTGAAGAGGGAGCGGAGAACACTGAAGCTTTCTTT. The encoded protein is CASSEEGAENTEAFF.

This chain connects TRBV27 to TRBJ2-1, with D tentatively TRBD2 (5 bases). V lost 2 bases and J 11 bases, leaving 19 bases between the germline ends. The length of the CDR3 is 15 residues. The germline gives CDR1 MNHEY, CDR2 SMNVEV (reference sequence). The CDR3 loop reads CASSLGVLSGNQQFF. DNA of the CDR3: TGTGCCAGCAGTTTAGGTGTACTCTCCGGGAATCAGCAGTTCTTC.

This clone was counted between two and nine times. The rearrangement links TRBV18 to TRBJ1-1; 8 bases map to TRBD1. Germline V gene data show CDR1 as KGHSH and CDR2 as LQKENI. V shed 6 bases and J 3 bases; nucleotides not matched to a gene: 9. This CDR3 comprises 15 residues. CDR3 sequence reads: CASSDGQGSYTEAFF. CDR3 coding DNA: TGTGCCAGCTCGGACGGACAGGGCTCATACACTGAAGCTTTCTTT.

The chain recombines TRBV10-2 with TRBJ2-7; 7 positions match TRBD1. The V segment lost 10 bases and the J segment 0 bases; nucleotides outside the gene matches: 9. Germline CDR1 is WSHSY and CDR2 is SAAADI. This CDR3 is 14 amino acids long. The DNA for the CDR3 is TGCGCCACCAAGACAGGGCGGAGCTCCTACGAGCAGTACTTC. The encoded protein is CATKTGRSSYEQYF.

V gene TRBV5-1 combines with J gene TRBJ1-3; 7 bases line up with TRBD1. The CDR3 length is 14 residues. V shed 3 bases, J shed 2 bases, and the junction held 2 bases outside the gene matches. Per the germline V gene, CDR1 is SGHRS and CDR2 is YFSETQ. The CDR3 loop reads CASSWTGTGNTIYF. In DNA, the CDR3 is TGCGCCAGCAGCTGGACAGGAACTGGAAACACCATATATTTT.

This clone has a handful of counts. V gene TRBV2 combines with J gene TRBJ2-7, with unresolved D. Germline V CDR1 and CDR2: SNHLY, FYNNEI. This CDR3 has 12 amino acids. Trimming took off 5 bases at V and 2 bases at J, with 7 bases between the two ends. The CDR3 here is CASSNAAYEQYF. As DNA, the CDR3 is TGTGCCAGCAGTAATGCGGCCTACGAGCAGTACTTC.

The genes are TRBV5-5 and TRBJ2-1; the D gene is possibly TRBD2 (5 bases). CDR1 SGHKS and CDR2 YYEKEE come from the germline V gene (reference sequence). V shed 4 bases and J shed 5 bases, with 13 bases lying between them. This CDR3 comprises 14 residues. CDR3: CASSPRTGNNEQFF. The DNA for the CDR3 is TGTGCCAGCAGCCCCAGGACGGGGAACAATGAGCAGTTCTTC.